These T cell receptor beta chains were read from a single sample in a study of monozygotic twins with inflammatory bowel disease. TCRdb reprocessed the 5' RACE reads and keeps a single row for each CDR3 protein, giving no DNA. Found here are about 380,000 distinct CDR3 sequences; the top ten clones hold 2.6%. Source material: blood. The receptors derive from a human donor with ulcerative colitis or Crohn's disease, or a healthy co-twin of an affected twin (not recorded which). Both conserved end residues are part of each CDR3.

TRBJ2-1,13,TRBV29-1,CSAGPGQDNEQFF
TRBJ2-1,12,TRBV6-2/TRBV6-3,CATSYPYNEQFF
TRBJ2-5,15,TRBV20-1,CSAGNSGGERETQYF
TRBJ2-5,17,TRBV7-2,CASSQGTSGESQETQYF
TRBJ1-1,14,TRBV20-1,CSASVSTVNTEAFF
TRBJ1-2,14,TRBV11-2,CASGPPRQGFGYTF
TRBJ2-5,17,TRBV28,CASSLSTQDRGKEIQYF
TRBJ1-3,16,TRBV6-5,CASSYGQINSGNTIYF
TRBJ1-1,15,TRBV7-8,CASSSSSRLNTEAFF
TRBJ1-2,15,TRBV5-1,CASSAGDRGTYGYTF
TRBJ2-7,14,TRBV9,CASSTLDRGYEQYF
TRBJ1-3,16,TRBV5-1,CASSLSRGNSGNTIYF
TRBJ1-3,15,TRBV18,CASSPPSGRGNTIYF
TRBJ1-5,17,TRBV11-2,CASSSGQGAPSNQPQHF
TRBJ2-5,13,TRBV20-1,CSASAGTQETQYF
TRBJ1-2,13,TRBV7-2,CASSFEPLYGYTF
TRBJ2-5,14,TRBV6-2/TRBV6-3,CASSHREVQETQYF
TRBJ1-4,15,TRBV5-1,CASSDRTGGNEKLFF
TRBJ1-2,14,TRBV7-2,CASSLETGRGGYTF
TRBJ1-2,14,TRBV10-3,CAISGARSNYGYTF
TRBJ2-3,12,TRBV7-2,CASSAITDTQYF
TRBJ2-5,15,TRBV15,CATSRDRTGRETQYF
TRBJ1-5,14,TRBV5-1,CASSLGGGDQPQHF
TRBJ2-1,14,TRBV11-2,CASSPLRGSSEQFF
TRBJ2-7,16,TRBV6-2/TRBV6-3,CASSAAGAGGGLEQYF
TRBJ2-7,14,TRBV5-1,CASSSGTGFDEQYF
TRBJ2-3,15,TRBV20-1,CSARDMGDRTDTQYF